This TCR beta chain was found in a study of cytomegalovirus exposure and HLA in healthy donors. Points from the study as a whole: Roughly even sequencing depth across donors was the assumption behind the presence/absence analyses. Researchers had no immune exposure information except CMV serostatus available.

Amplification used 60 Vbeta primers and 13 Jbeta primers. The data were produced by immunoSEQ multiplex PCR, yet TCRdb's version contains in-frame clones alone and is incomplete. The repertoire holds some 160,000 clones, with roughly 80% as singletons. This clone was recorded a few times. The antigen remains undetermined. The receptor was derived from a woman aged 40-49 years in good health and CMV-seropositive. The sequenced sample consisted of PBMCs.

The chain's CDR3 is CAWAAGGYGYTF. CDR3 nucleotide sequence: TGTGCCTGGGCAGCAGGAGGATATGGCTACACCTTC. This chain connects TRBV30 to TRBJ1-2, with D unclear. The CDR3 spans 12 residues. With 5 bases removed from V and 5 bases from J, the gap between germline ends came to 12 bases. Germline V gives CDR1 GTSNPN, CDR2 SVGIG (reference sequence).